These T cell receptor beta chains were read from a single sample in a study of cytomegalovirus exposure and HLA in healthy donors. The table came from immunoSEQ multiplex PCR; TCRdb's copy has only in-frame clones and leaves some out. The repertoire consists of 90,000 to 110,000 clones, with 76% occurring once and the leading ten covering approximately 7.7%. Sequenced sample: PBMCs. The origin of the receptors is a woman aged 45 to 65 in good health and CMV-seropositive. Each CDR3 is given with its conserved first and last residue. D genes are given only for firm matches. Some rows mark clone size as missing; the rest say once, few, many or name a class of expanded clone.

j_gene	abundance	v_gene	len	d_gene	CDR3aa	CDR3nt
TRBJ2-3	.	TRBV4-3	21	TRBD2	CASSQDRLAGGDTLITDTQYF	TGCGCCAGCAGCCAAGATAGACTAGCGGGGGGAGATACGCTAATCACAGATACGCAGTATTTT
TRBJ2-7	.	TRBV7-9	17	TRBD1	CASSKNPGTTGTYEQYF	TGTGCCAGCAGCAAAAACCCCGGAACGACAGGGACCTACGAGCAGTACTTC
TRBJ1-1	.	TRBV4-1	12	.	CASSQGHTEAFF	TGCGCCAGCAGCCAAGGGCACACTGAAGCTTTCTTT
TRBJ2-2	.	TRBV7-6	15	TRBD2	CASSPRAGEPGELFF	TGTGCCAGCAGCCCACGAGCGGGAGAGCCCGGGGAGCTGTTTTTT
TRBJ2-1	few	TRBV6-1	15	TRBD1	CASSPTGALYNEQFF	TGTGCCAGCAGTCCCACAGGGGCCCTCTACAATGAGCAGTTCTTC
TRBJ2-2	once	TRBV5-6	16	TRBD2	CASSLGLAGGTGELFF	TGTGCCAGCAGCTTGGGACTAGCGGGAGGTACCGGGGAGCTGTTTTTT
TRBJ2-7	.	TRBV20-1	11	.	CSARILDEQYF	TGCAGTGCTAGGATCCTAGACGAGCAGTACTTC
TRBJ2-7	few	TRBV6-6	12	.	CASSYSRAVWYF	TGTGCCAGCAGTTACTCGAGGGCGGTCTGGTACTTC
TRBJ1-2	.	TRBV7-2	12	.	CASSQINYGYTF	TGTGCCAGCAGCCAAATTAACTATGGCTACACCTTC
TRBJ1-4	few	TRBV9	15	.	CASSVETRSNEKLFF	TGTGCCAGCAGCGTAGAAACAAGGAGTAATGAAAAACTGTTTTTT
TRBJ1-5	few	TRBV29-1	13	.	CSVTRGANQPQHF	TGCAGCGTTACCCGGGGTGCCAATCAGCCCCAGCATTTT
TRBJ2-5	.	TRBV4-1	15	.	CASSQGGATQETQYF	TGCGCCAGCAGCCAAGGTGGGGCTACCCAAGAGACCCAGTACTTC
TRBJ1-1	.	TRBV4-3	16	TRBD1	CASSQDGTGTNTEAFF	TGCGCCAGCAGCCAAGACGGGACAGGGACGAACACTGAAGCTTTCTTT
TRBJ2-5	few	TRBV5-6	15	.	CASSSRTTLEETQYF	TGTGCCAGCAGCTCTCGGACTACCCTGGAGGAGACCCAGTACTTC
TRBJ1-5	.	TRBV19	13	.	CASSIVRGQPQHF	TGTGCCAGTAGTATTGTCAGAGGTCAGCCCCAGCATTTT
TRBJ2-1	few	TRBV5-1	14	TRBD2	CASRLGLAIGEQFF	TGCGCCAGCAGACTGGGACTAGCGATCGGCGAGCAGTTCTTC
TRBJ2-3	.	TRBV5-8	16	TRBD2	CASSLAEQRETDTQYF	TGTGCCAGCAGCTTGGCCGAACAGCGGGAAACAGATACGCAGTATTTT
TRBJ1-1	.	TRBV7-2	14	.	CASSPSRGNTEAFF	TGTGCCAGCAGCCCCTCTCGGGGAAACACTGAAGCTTTCTTT
TRBJ2-3	once	TRBV10-3	19	TRBD2	CAISAGTSGNKGSADTQYF	TGTGCCATCAGCGCCGGGACTAGCGGGAATAAGGGATCCGCGGATACGCAGTATTTT
TRBJ2-7	.	TRBV10-1	11	.	CASRGHYEQYF	TGCGCCAGCAGGGGACACTACGAGCAGTACTTC
TRBJ2-5	.	TRBV14	13	.	CASSQGERQTQYF	TGTGCCAGCAGCCAAGGAGAGCGACAGACCCAGTACTTC
TRBJ2-7	.	TRBV10-1	19	TRBD2	CASSINGQAPMGGWYEQYF	TGCGCCAGCAGCATTAATGGTCAGGCACCCATGGGGGGGTGGTACGAGCAGTACTTC
TRBJ1-4	.	TRBV19	13	.	CASSIAGNEKLFF	TGTGCCAGTAGTATAGCCGGGAACGAAAAACTGTTTTTT
TRBJ2-3	few	TRBV27	16	.	CASIRSGVGSTDTQYF	TGTGCCAGCATCCGATCGGGGGTTGGTAGCACAGATACGCAGTATTTT
TRBJ1-1	.	TRBV2	14	TRBD1	CASSIQGRDTEAFF	TGTGCCAGCAGTATACAGGGGCGGGACACTGAAGCTTTCTTT
TRBJ1-4	.	TRBV27	12	.	CASRRGDGKLFF	TGTGCCAGCCGGAGGGGCGACGGAAAACTGTTTTTT
TRBJ2-1	.	TRBV7-2	13	TRBD1	CASSLEGGAEQFF	TGTGCCAGCAGCTTAGAAGGGGGCGCAGAGCAGTTCTTC
TRBJ1-1	.	TRBV19	15	TRBD1	CASSVTGAGGTEAFF	TGTGCCAGTAGCGTCACCGGGGCAGGGGGCACTGAAGCTTTCTTT
TRBJ1-1	.	TRBV4-3	15	.	CASSQVSGDSTEAFF	TGCGCCAGCAGCCAAGTTTCCGGGGACTCCACTGAAGCTTTCTTT
TRBJ1-2	few	TRBV29-1	12	.	CSVVEGNYGYTF	TGCAGCGTTGTCGAGGGCAACTATGGCTACACCTTC
TRBJ1-2	few	TRBV6-5	14	TRBD1	CASSGGQGRYGYTF	TGTGCCAGCAGTGGGGGACAGGGCCGATATGGCTACACCTTC
TRBJ2-7	once	TRBV2	15	TRBD1	CASNSVGGNWNEQYF	TGTGCCAGCAATTCAGTAGGGGGCAACTGGAACGAGCAGTACTTC
TRBJ2-2	.	TRBV5-1	14	.	CASSFSFNTGELFF	TGCGCCAGCAGCTTTAGCTTTAACACCGGGGAGCTGTTTTTT
TRBJ1-2	.	TRBV6-5	12	TRBD1	CASSRQGFGYTF	TGTGCCAGCAGTCGACAGGGATTTGGCTACACCTTC
TRBJ2-1	.	TRBV2	14	TRBD2	CASGPGGGSDEQFF	TGTGCCAGCGGTCCGGGGGGGGGCAGCGATGAGCAGTTCTTC
TRBJ1-4	.	TRBV4-3	18	.	CASSQQGTGPATNEKLFF	TGCGCCAGCAGCCAACAGGGGACGGGACCGGCAACTAATGAAAAACTGTTTTTT
TRBJ1-2	few	TRBV11-2	14	.	CASSLAGEVYGYTF	TGTGCCAGCAGCTTAGCAGGGGAAGTTTATGGCTACACCTTC
TRBJ1-1	.	TRBV25-1	14	.	CASSDPTGNTEAFF	TGTGCCAGCAGTGACCCGACGGGGAACACTGAAGCTTTCTTT
TRBJ2-2	.	TRBV6-6	12	.	CASADYTGELFF	TGTGCCAGCGCGGACTACACCGGGGAGCTGTTTTTT
TRBJ1-1	once	TRBV29-1	11	.	CSTALNTEAFF	TGCAGCACAGCCTTGAACACTGAAGCTTTCTTT
TRBJ1-6	.	TRBV5-1	14	TRBD1	CASSLTGATSPLHF	TGCGCCAGCAGCTTGACAGGGGCGACTTCACCCCTCCACTTT
TRBJ2-3	once	TRBV7-9	18	TRBD2	CSSSPGLAGGRGTDTQYF	TGTTCCAGCAGCCCCGGACTAGCGGGGGGGCGCGGCACAGATACGCAGTATTTT
TRBJ1-3	.	TRBV10-3	15	.	CAISDVGTTGNTIYF	TGTGCCATCAGTGACGTCGGGACAACTGGAAACACCATATATTTT
TRBJ2-1	.	TRBV18	15	TRBD2	CASSPTSGRYNEQFF	TGTGCCAGCTCACCAACTAGCGGGAGATACAATGAGCAGTTCTTC
TRBJ1-1	.	TRBV29-1	13	TRBD1	CSTGTGVNTEAFF	TGCAGCACGGGGACAGGCGTGAACACTGAAGCTTTCTTT
TRBJ1-5	few	TRBV19	15	TRBD1	CASSIQGAGNQPQHF	TGTGCCAGTAGTATACAGGGGGCTGGCAATCAGCCCCAGCATTTT
TRBJ2-3	.	TRBV18	13	TRBD2	CASSGTSGDTQYF	TGTGCCAGCTCCGGGACTAGCGGAGATACGCAGTATTTT
TRBJ2-2	.	TRBV7-6	15	TRBD2	CASSFGGGNTGELFF	TGTGCCAGCAGCTTCGGGGGGGGGAACACCGGGGAGCTGTTTTTT
TRBJ1-2	.	TRBV9	14	.	CASSVAGSLYGYTF	TGTGCCAGCAGCGTAGCAGGATCTCTATATGGCTACACCTTC
TRBJ2-5	.	TRBV5-4	15	TRBD1	CASSQGQGTIGTQYF	TGTGCCAGCAGCCAAGGACAGGGAACCATCGGGACCCAGTACTTC
TRBJ2-7	.	TRBV7-7	14	.	CASSSGGAAYEQYF	TGTGCCAGCAGCTCAGGAGGGGCCGCCTACGAGCAGTACTTC
TRBJ2-7	.	TRBV5-6	14	TRBD1	CASSRDRKGYEQYF	TGTGCCAGCAGCCGGGACAGAAAAGGCTACGAGCAGTACTTC
TRBJ2-2	.	TRBV28	15	.	CASSLMPRQAGELFF	TGTGCCAGCAGTTTAATGCCCCGACAGGCCGGGGAGCTGTTTTTT
TRBJ2-1	.	TRBV5-3	19	TRBD2	CARSRPGTSGSPGVNEQFF	TGTGCCAGAAGCCGTCCTGGGACTAGCGGGAGCCCGGGGGTAAATGAGCAGTTCTTC
TRBJ1-2	.	TRBV29-1	13	TRBD1	CSVQDRANYGYTF	TGCAGCGTTCAGGACAGGGCTAACTATGGCTACACCTTC